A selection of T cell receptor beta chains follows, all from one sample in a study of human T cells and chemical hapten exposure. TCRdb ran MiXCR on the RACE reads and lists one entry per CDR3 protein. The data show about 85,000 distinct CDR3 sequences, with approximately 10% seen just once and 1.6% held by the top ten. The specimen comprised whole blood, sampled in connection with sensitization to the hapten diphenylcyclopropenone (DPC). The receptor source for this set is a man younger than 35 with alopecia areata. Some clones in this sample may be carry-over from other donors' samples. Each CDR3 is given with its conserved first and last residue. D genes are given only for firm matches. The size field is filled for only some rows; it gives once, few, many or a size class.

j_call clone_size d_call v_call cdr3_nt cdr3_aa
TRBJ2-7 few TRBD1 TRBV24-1 TGTGCCACCAGTGATTTGAAGCAGGGGGCGTACGAGCAGTACTTC CATSDLKQGAYEQYF
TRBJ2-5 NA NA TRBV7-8 TGTGCCAGCAACCAGGGGGGCAGGGACGGAGAGACCCAGTACTTC CASNQGGRDGETQYF
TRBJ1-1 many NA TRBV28 TGTGCCAGCAGGATTTGGACTGAAGCTTTCTTT CASRIWTEAFF
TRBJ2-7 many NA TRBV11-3 TGTGCCAGCAGCTTAGACGGGGTAAGGGACGAGCAGTACTTC CASSLDGVRDEQYF
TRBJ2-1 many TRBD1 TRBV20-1 TGCAGTGCAGGGGACAGAGGATGGGGTGAGAATGAGCAGTTCTTC CSAGDRGWGENEQFF
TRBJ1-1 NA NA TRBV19 TGTGCCAGTAGTACGGGGGACACTGAAGCTTTCTTT CASSTGDTEAFF
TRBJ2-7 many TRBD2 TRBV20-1 TGCAGTGCTTCAGGCGCTAGCGGGCAGAGCTCCTACGAGCAGTACTTC CSASGASGQSSYEQYF
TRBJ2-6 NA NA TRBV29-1 TGCAGCGTTGAATGGGTTACTGGGGCCAACGTCCTGACTTTC CSVEWVTGANVLTF
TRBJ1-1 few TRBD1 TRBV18 TGTGCCAGCTCACCTAGAGCACAGGGGAGTGAAGCTTTCTTT CASSPRAQGSEAFF
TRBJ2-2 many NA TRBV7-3 TGTGCCAGCAGCTTACGAACTTTAGAGACCGGGGAGCTGTTTTTT CASSLRTLETGELFF
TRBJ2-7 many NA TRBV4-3 TGCGCCAGCAGCCAACGCAGCTCCTACGAGCAGTACTTC CASSQRSSYEQYF
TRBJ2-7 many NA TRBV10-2 TGCGCCAGCAGTGAGATCGGGGCTGACTTCTACGAGCAGTACTTC CASSEIGADFYEQYF
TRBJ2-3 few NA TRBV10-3 TGTGCCATCAGCCGGCAGAGCACAGATACGCAGTATTTT CAISRQSTDTQYF
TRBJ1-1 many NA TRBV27 TGTGCCAGCAGCTGGAGGGGGGTCGGCACTGAAGCTTTCTTT CASSWRGVGTEAFF
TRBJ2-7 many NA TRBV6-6 TGTGCCAGCAGTTACCAACAGGGATACGAGCAGTACTTC CASSYQQGYEQYF
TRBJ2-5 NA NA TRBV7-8 TGTGCCAGCAGCCCCTCCCCGGACCAAGAGACCCAGTACTTC CASSPSPDQETQYF
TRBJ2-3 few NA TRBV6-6 TGTGCCAGCAGTTCGCCGCGGGGTAGCGGCACAGATACGCAGTATTTT CASSSPRGSGTDTQYF
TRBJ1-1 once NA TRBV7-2 TGTGCCAGCAGCTTAGAACTAGGGAGAGAGGCTTTCTTT CASSLELGREAFF
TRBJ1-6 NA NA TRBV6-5 TGTGCCAGCAAATGGGCCTCCGAGTATTCACCCCTCCACTTT CASKWASEYSPLHF
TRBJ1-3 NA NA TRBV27 TGTGCCAGCAGCCGGATAGTCCTGTTCTTCGGAAACACCATATATTTT CASSRIVLFFGNTIYF
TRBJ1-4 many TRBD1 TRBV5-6 TGTGCCAGCAGCGGGACCGACAGGGGGGCTTTTACTGAAAAACTGTTTTTT CASSGTDRGAFTEKLFF
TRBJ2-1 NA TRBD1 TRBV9 TGTGCCAGCAGCGTAGAACAGGGGTTTACCAATGAGCAGTTCTTC CASSVEQGFTNEQFF
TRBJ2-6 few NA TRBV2 TGTGCCAGCAGTGAGCCAAGGGGACAATCAACTGGGGCCAACGTCCTGACTTTC CASSEPRGQSTGANVLTF
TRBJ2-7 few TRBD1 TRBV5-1 TGCGCCAGCAGCTCCCACGGACAGGCCCCCCTCGAGCAGTACTTC CASSSHGQAPLEQYF
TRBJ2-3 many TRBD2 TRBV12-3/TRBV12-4 TGTGCCAGCAGTTCCGGGGGGGCCCACACAGATACGCAGTATTTT CASSSGGAHTDTQYF
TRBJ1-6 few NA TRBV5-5 TGTGCCAGCAGCTTTGGGCAGGGCTATAATTCACCCCTCCACTTT CASSFGQGYNSPLHF
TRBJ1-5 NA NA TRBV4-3 TGCGCCAGCAGCCAAGACAGTTTTAATCAGCCCCAGCATTTT CASSQDSFNQPQHF
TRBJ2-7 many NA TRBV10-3 TGTGCCATCAGCGTACAAGTATACGAGCAGTACTTC CAISVQVYEQYF
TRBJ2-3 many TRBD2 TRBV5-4 TGTGCCAGCAGCTCACCTAGCGGGGGGGCTGGAGATACGCAGTATTTT CASSSPSGGAGDTQYF
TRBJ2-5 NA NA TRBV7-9 TGTGCCAGCAGCTTGGTTAGCGGCCAAGAGACCCAGTACTTC CASSLVSGQETQYF
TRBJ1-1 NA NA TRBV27 TGTGCCAGCAGTTCAGGACAGTGGGCTACAGCTTTCTTT CASSSGQWATAFF
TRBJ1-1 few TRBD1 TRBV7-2 TGTGCCAGCAGCCGACAGGGGGGTGGGACTGAAGCTTTCTTT CASSRQGGGTEAFF
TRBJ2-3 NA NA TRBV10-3 TGTGCCCATAGACGGGGTCCCACAGATACGCAGTATTTT CAHRRGPTDTQYF
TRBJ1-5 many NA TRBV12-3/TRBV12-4 TGTGCCAGCAGTTCTCCCAGGGGCTATCAGCCCCAGCATTTT CASSSPRGYQPQHF
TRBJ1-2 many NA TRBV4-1 TGCGCCAGCAGCCAAAATGAAGGGGCTGTTGGCTACACCTTC CASSQNEGAVGYTF
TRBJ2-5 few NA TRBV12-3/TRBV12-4 TGTGCCAGCAGTTCGGGCAAAGGGGGACAAGAGACCCAGTACTTC CASSSGKGGQETQYF
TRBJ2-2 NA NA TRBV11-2 TGTGCCAGCAGCAGTCTAAACACCGGGGAGCTGTTTTTT CASSSLNTGELFF
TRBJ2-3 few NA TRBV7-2 TGTGCCAGCAGCCTAGACCGGGTTTCCACAGATACGCAGTATTTT CASSLDRVSTDTQYF
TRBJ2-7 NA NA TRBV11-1 TGTGCCAGCAGCTTAGATCGTCGCGAGCAGTACTTC CASSLDRREQYF
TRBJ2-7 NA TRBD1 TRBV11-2 TGTGCCAGCAGCTTCACTTTTACCGGGACAGGGGCCTACGAGCAGTACTTC CASSFTFTGTGAYEQYF